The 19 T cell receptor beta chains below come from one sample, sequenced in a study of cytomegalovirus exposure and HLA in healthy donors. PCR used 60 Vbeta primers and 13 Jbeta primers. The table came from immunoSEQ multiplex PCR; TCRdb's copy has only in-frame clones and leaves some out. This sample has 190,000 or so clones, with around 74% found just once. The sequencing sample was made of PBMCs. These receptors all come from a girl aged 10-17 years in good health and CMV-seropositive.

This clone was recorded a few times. As DNA, the CDR3 is TGTGCCACCAGCAGAGTATCCGGGGGGCCTGGTGAGCAGTTCTTC. Its translation: CATSRVSGGPGEQFF. The V call is TRBV15, the J call TRBJ2-1; D might be TRBD2 (7 bases). Germline-derived CDR1 and CDR2 are LNHNV and YYDKDF (reference sequence). V dropped 1 base and J dropped 9 bases, with 16 bases sitting between them. This CDR3 is built from 15 residues.

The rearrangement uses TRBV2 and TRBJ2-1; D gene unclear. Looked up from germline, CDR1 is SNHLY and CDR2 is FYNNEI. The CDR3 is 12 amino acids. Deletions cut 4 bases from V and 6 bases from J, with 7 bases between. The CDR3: CASSVDSNEQFF. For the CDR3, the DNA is TGTGCCAGCAGTGTCGACTCCAATGAGCAGTTCTTC.

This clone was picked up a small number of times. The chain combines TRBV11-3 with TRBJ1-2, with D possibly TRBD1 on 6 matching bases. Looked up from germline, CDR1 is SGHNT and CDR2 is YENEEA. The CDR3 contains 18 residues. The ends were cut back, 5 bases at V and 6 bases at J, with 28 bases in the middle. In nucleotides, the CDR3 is TGTGCCAGCAGCCCCCCAGGGGCCAGGGTTCGCAGGGTTCATGGCTACACCTTC. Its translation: CASSPPGARVRRVHGYTF. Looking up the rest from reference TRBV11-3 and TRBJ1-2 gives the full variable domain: EAGVVQSPRYKIIEKKQPVAFWCNPISGHNTLYWYLQNLGQGPELLIRYENEEAVDDSQLPKDRFSAERLKGVDSTLKIQPAELGDSAVYLCASSPPGARVRRVHGYTFGSGTRLTVV.

The CDR3 DNA sequence: TGTGCCAGCAGCCCCCGGGACAGGGCCGGTGTTGAGCAGTTCTTC. It is translated as CASSPRDRAGVEQFF. V is TRBV7-9 and J is TRBJ2-1; 9 positions agree with TRBD1. Germline CDR1 SEHNR, CDR2 FQNEAQ (reference sequence). This CDR3 contains 15 residues. J lost 9 bases, V lost 5 bases, and 11 bases had no gene match.

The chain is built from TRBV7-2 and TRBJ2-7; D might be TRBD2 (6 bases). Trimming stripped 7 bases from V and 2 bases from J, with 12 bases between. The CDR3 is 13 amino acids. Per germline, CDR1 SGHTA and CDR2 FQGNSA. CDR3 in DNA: TGTGCCAGCAACCTTCGCGGGGCCTACGAGCAGTACTTC. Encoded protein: CASNLRGAYEQYF. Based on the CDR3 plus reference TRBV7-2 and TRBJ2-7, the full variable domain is GAGVSQSPSNKVTEKGKDVELRCDPISGHTALYWYRQSLGQGLEFLIYFQGNSAPDKSGLPSDRFSAERTGGSVSTLTIQRTQQEDSAVYLCASNLRGAYEQYFGPGTRLTVT.

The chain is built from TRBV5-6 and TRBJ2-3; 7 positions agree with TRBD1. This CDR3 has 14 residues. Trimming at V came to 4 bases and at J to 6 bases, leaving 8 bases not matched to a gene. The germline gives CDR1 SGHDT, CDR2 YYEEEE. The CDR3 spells CASSRNGQVDTQYF. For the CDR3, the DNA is TGTGCCAGCAGCCGGAATGGACAGGTTGATACGCAGTATTTT.

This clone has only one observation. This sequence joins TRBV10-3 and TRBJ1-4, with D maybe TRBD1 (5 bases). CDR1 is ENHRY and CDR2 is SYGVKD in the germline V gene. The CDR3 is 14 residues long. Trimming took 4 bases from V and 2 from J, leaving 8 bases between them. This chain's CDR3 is CAISGGRTNEKLFF. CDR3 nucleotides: TGTGCCATCAGTGGGGGCCGCACTAATGAAAAACTGTTTTTT.

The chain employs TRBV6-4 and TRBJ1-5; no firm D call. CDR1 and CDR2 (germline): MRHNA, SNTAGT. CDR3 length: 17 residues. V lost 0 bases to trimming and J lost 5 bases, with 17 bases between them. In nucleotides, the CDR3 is TGTGCCAGCAGTGACTCGATTGGGTACCCCGGGTATCAGCCCCAGCATTTT. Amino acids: CASSDSIGYPGYQPQHF.

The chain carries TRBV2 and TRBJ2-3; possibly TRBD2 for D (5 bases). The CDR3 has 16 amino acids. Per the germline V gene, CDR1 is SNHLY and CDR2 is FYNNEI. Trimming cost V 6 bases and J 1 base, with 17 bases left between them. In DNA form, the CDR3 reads TGTGCCAGCAGGGTCCGGGCGGGTGGGGGCACAGATACGCAGTATTTT. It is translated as CASRVRAGGGTDTQYF. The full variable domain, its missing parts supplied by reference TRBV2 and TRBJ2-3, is EPEVTQTPSHQVTQMGQEVILRCVPISNHLYFYWYRQILGQKVEFLVSFYNNEISEKSEIFDDQFSVERPDGSNFTLKIRSTKLEDSAMYFCASRVRAGGGTDTQYFGPGTRLTVL.

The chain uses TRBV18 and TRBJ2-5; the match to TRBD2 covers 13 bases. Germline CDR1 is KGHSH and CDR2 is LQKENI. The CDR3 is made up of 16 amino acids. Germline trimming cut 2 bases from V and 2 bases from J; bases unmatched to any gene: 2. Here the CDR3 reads CASSPSTSGGQETQYF. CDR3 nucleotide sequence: TGTGCCAGCTCACCATCGACTAGCGGGGGGCAAGAGACCCAGTACTTC. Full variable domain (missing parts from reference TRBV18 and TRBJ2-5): NAGVMQNPRHLVRRRGQEARLRCSPMKGHSHVYWYRQLPEEGLKFMVYLQKENIIDESGMPKERFSAEFPKEGPSILRIQQVVRGDSAAYFCASSPSTSGGQETQYFGPGTRLLVL.

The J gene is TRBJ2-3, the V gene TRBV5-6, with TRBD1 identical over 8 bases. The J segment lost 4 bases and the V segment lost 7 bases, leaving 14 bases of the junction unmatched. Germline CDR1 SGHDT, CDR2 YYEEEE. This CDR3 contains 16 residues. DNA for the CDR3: TGTGCCAGCCACGGACAGGGACGTCAACTAGCAGATACGCAGTATTTT. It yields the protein CASHGQGRQLADTQYF.

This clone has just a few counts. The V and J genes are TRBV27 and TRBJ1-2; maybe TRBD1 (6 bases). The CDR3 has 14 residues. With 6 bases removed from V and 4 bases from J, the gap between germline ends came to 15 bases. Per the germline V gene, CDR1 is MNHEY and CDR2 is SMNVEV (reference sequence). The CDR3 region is CASRSQTGPYGYTF. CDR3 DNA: TGTGCCAGCAGATCTCAGACAGGACCCTATGGCTACACCTTC.

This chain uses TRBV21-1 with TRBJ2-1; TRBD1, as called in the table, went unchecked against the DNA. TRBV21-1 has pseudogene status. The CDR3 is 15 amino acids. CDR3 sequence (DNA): TGTGCCAGCAGCCGAAAGGGGACAGGGGACAATGAGCAGTTCTTC. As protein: CASSRKGTGDNEQFF.

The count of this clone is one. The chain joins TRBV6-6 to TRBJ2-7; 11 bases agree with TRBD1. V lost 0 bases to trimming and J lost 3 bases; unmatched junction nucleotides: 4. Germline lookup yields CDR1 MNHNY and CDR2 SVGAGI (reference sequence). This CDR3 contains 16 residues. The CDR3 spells CASSYSVGTGGYEQYF. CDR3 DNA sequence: TGTGCCAGCAGTTACTCCGTCGGGACAGGGGGCTACGAGCAGTACTTC.

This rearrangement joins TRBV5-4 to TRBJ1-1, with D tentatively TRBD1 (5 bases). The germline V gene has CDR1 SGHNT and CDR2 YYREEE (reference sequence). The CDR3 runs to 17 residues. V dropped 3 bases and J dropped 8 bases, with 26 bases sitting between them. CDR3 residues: CASSWGTPLVAGREAFF. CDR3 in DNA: TGTGCCAGCAGCTGGGGCACCCCCCTGGTGGCAGGGCGGGAAGCTTTCTTT.

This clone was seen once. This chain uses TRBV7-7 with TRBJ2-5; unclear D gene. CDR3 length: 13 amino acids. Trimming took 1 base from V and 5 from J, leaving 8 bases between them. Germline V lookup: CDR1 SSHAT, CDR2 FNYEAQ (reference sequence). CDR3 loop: CASSLEPRETQYF. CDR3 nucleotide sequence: TGTGCCAGCAGCTTAGAACCACGGGAGACCCAGTACTTC. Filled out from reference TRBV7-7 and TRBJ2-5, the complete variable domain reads GAGVSQSPRYKVTKRGQDVTLRCDPISSHATLYWYQQALGQGPEFLTYFNYEAQPDKSGLPSDRFSAERPEGSISTLTIQRTEQRDSAMYRCASSLEPRETQYFGPGTRLLVL.

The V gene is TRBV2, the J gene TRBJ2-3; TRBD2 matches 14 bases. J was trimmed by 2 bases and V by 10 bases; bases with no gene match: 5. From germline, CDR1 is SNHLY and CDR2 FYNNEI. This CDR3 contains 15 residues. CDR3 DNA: TGTGCCACCGGGACTAGCGGGGGACACACAGATACGCAGTATTTT. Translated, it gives CATGTSGGHTDTQYF.

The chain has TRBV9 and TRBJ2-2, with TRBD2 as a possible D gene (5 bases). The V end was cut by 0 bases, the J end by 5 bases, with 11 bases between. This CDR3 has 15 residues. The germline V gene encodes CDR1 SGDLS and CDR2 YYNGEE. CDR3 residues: CASSVAGWGTGELFF. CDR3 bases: TGTGCCAGCAGCGTAGCGGGGTGGGGAACCGGGGAGCTGTTTTTT.

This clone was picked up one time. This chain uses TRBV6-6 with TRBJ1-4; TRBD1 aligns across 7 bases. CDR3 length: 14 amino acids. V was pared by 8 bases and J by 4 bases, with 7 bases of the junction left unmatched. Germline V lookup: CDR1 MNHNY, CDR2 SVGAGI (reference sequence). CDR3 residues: CASGRGTDNEKLFF. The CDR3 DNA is TGTGCCAGCGGACGGGGGACAGATAATGAAAAACTGTTTTTT.